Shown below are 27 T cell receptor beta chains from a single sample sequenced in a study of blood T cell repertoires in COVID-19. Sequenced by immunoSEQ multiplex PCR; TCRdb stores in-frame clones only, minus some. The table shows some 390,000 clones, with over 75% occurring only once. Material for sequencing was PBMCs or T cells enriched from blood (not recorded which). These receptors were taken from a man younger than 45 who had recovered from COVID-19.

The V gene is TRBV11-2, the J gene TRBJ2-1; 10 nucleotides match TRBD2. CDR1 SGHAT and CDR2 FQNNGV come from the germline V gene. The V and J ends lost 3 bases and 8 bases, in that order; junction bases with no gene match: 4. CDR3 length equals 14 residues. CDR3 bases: TGTGCCAGCAGCTTGGCTAGCGGGAGAGATGAGCAGTTCTTC. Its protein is CASSLASGRDEQFF.

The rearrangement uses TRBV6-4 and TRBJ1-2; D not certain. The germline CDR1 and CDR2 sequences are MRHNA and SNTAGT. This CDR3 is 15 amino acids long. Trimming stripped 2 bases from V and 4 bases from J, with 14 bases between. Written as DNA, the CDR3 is TGTGCCAGCAGTGACACCCGTCGTGGGCTCTATGGCTACACCTTC. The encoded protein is CASSDTRRGLYGYTF.

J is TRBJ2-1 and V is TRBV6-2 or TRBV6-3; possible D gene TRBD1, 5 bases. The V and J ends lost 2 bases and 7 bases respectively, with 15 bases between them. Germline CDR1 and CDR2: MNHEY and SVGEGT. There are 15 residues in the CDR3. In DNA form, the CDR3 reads TGTGCCAGCAGTTACGTTTTGGACAATTTAAATGAGCAGTTCTTC. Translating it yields CASSYVLDNLNEQFF.

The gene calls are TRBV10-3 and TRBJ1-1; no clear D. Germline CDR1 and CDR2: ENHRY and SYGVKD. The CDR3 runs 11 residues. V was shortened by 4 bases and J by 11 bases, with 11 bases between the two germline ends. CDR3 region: CAISVGEGAFF. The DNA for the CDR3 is TGTGCCATCAGTGTCGGGGAGGGCGCTTTCTTT.

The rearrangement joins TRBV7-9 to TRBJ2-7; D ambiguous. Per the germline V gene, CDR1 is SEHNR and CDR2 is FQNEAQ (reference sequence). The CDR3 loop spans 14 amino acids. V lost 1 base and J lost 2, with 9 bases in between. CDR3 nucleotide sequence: TGTGCCAGCAGCTTAGGCGGCAGCACCTACGAGCAGTACTTC. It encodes CASSLGGSTYEQYF.

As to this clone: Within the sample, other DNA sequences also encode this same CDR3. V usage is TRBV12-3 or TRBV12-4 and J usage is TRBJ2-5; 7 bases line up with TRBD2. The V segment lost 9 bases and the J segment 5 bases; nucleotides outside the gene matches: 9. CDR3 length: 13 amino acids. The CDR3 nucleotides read TGTGCCAGTAGTCGGGACTACAGGGAGACCCAGTACTTC. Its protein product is CASSRDYRETQYF.

For the CDR3, the DNA is TGTGCCAGCAGCCAAACAGGGGTTGCGGTGAACACTGAAGCTTTCTTT. Its translation: CASSQTGVAVNTEAFF. The rearrangement links TRBV4-2 to TRBJ1-1, with 7 bases lining up with TRBD1. J gave up 0 bases and V 2 bases, and 6 bases lay outside the gene matches. CDR3 length equals 16 residues. CDR1 and CDR2 from the germline V gene are LGHNA and YNFKEQ.

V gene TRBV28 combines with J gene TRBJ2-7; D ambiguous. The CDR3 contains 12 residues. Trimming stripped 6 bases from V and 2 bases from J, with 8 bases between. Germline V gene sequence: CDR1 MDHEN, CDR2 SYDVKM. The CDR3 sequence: CASRGYTYEQYF. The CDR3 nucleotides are TGTGCCAGCAGGGGCTACACCTACGAGCAGTACTTC.

The CDR3 DNA reads TGTGCCATCAGAGCGGGACTGAACACTGAAGCTTTCTTT. As protein: CAIRAGLNTEAFF. The J gene is TRBJ1-1, the V gene TRBV10-3, with a possible D match to TRBD1 (5 bases). This CDR3 has 13 residues. Germline V gene data show CDR1 as ENHRY and CDR2 as SYGVKD. V was cut by 6 bases and J by 0 bases, with 8 bases left in between.

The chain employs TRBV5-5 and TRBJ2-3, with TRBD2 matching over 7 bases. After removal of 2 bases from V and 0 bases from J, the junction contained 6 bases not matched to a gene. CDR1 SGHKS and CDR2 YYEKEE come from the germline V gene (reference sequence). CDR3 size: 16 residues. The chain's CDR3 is CASSFRSSGSTDTQYF. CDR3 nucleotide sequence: TGTGCCAGCAGCTTTAGGTCTAGCGGTAGCACAGATACGCAGTATTTT. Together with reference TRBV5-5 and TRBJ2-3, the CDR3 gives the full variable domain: DAGVTQSPTHLIKTRGQQVTLRCSPISGHKSVSWYQQVLGQGPQFIFQYYEKEERGRGNFPDRFSARQFPNYSSELNVNALLLGDSALYLCASSFRSSGSTDTQYFGPGTRLTVL.

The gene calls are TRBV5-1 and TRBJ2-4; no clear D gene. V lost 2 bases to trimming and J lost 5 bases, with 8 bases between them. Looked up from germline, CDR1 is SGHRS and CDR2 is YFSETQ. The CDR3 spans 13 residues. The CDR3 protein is CASSLDLQNIQYF. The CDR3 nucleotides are TGCGCCAGCAGCTTAGACTTACAAAACATTCAGTACTTC.

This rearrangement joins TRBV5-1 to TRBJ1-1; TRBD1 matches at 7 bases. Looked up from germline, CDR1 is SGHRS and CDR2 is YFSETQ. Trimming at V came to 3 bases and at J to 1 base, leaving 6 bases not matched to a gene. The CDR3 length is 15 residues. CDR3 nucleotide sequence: TGCGCCAGCAGCTCCTTGGACAGGCCGAACACTGAAGCTTTCTTT. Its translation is CASSSLDRPNTEAFF.

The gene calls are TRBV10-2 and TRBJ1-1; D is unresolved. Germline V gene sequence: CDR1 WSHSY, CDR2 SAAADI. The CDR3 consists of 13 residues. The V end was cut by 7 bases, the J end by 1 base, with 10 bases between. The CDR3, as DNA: TGCGCCAGCAACGACTACAGGAACACTGAAGCTTTCTTT. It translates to CASNDYRNTEAFF.

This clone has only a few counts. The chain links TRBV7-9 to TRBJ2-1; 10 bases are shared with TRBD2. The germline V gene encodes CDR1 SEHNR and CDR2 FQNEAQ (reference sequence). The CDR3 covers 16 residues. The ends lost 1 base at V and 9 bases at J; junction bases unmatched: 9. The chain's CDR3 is CASSLVSSGRGSEQFF. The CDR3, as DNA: TGTGCCAGCAGCTTAGTGTCCAGCGGGAGGGGTAGTGAGCAGTTCTTC.

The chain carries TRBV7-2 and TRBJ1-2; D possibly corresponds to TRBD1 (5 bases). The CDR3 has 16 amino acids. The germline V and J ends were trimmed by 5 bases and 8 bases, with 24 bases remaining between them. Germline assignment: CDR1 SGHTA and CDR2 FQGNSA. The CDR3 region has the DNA TGTGCCAGCAGCCCTAAAACGGGACTCACTCCCGGGGGCTACACCTTC. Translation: CASSPKTGLTPGGYTF.

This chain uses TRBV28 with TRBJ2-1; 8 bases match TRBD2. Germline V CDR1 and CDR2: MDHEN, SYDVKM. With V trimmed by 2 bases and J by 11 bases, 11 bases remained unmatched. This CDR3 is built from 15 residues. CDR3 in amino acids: CASSLSLAAGGKQFF. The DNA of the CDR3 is TGTGCCAGCAGTTTAAGTCTAGCGGCGGGAGGTAAGCAGTTCTTC. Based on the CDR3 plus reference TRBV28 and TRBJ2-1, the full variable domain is DVKVTQSSRYLVKRTGEKVFLECVQDMDHENMFWYRQDPGLGLRLIYFSYDVKMKEKGDIPEGYSVSREKKERFSLILESASTNQTSMYLCASSLSLAAGGKQFFGPGTRLTVL.

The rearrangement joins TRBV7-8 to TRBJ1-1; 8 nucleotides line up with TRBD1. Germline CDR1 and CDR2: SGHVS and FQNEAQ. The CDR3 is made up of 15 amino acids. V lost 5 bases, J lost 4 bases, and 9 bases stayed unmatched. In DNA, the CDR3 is TGTGCCAGCAGCCCTTACGGAACAGGGGGCACTGAAGCTTTCTTT. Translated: CASSPYGTGGTEAFF.

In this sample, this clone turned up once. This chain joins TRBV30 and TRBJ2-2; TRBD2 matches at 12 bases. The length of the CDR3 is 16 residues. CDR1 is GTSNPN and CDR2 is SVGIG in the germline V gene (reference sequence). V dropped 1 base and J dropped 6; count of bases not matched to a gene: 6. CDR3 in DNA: TGTGCCTGGAGTGGGTCTAGCGGGAGGGCCTCCGGGGAGCTGTTTTTT. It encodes CAWSGSSGRASGELFF.

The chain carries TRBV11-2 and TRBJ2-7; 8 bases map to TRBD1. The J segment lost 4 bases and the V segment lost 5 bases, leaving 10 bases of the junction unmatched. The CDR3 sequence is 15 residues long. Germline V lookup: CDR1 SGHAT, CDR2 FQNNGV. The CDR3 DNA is TGTGCCAGCAGCATGGGGACAGGCGGAATTTACGAGCAGTACTTC. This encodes CASSMGTGGIYEQYF. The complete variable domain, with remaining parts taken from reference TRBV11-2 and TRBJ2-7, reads EAGVAQSPRYKIIEKRQSVAFWCNPISGHATLYWYQQILGQGPKLLIQFQNNGVVDDSQLPKDRFSAERLKGVDSTLKIQPAKLEDSAVYLCASSMGTGGIYEQYFGPGTRLTVT.

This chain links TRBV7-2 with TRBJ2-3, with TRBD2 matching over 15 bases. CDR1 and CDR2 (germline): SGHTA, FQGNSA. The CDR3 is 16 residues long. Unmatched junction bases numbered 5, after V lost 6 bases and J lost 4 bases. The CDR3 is CASSHGLAGGSDTQYF. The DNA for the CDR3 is TGTGCCAGCAGTCACGGACTAGCGGGAGGGTCAGATACGCAGTATTTT. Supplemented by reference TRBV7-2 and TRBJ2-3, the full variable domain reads GAGVSQSPSNKVTEKGKDVELRCDPISGHTALYWYRQSLGQGLEFLIYFQGNSAPDKSGLPSDRFSAERTGGSVSTLTIQRTQQEDSAVYLCASSHGLAGGSDTQYFGPGTRLTVL.

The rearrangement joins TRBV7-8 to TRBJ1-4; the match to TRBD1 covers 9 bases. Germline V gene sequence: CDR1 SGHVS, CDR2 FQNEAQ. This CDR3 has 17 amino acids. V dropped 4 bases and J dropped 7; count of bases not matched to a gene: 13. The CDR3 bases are TGTGCCAGCAGCTCTAGGGGGGCGGGACAGGGTACTGAAAAACTGTTTTTT. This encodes CASSSRGAGQGTEKLFF.

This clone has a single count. The CDR3 reads CASSPTGGQSTEAFF. DNA for the CDR3: TGCGCCAGCAGCCCGACGGGGGGGCAGAGCACTGAAGCTTTCTTT. V is TRBV5-1 and J is TRBJ1-1, with D perhaps matching TRBD1 (6 bases). V was clipped by 4 bases and J by 4 bases, with 17 bases between them. Germline V lookup: CDR1 SGHRS, CDR2 YFSETQ. The CDR3 consists of 15 residues. Based on the CDR3 plus reference TRBV5-1 and TRBJ1-1, the full variable domain is KAGVTQTPRYLIKTRGQQVTLSCSPISGHRSVSWYQQTPGQGLQFLFEYFSETQRNKGNFPGRFSGRQFSNSRSEMNVSTLELGDSALYLCASSPTGGQSTEAFFGQGTRLTVV.

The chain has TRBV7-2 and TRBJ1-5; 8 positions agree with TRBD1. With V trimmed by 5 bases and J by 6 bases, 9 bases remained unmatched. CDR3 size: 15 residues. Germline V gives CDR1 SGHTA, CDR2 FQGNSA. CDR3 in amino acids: CASSLGTGNIQPQHF. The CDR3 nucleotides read TGTGCCAGCAGCCTCGGGACAGGAAATATTCAGCCCCAGCATTTT.

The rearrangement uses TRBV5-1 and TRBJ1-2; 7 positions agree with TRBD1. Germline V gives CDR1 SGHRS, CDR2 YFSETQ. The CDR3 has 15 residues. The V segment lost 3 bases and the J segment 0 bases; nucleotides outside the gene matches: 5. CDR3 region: CASSSGQATNYGYTF. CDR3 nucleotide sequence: TGCGCCAGCAGCTCCGGACAGGCTACTAACTATGGCTACACCTTC. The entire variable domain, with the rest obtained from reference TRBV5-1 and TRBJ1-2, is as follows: KAGVTQTPRYLIKTRGQQVTLSCSPISGHRSVSWYQQTPGQGLQFLFEYFSETQRNKGNFPGRFSGRQFSNSRSEMNVSTLELGDSALYLCASSSGQATNYGYTFGSGTRLTVV.

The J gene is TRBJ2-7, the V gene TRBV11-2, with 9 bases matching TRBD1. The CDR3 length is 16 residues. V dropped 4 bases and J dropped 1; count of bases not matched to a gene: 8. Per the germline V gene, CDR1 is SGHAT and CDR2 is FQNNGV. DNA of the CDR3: TGTGCCAGCAGCTCCACGACAGGGGGGTATTCCTACGAGCAGTACTTC. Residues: CASSSTTGGYSYEQYF. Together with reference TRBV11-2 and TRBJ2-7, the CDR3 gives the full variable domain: EAGVAQSPRYKIIEKRQSVAFWCNPISGHATLYWYQQILGQGPKLLIQFQNNGVVDDSQLPKDRFSAERLKGVDSTLKIQPAKLEDSAVYLCASSSTTGGYSYEQYFGPGTRLTVT.

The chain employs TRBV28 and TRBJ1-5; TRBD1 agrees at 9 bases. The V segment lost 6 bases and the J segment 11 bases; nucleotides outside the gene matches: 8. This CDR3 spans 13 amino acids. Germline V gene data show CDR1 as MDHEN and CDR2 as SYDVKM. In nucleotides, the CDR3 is TGTGCCAGCAGAGACAGGGGGGTAAGGGCCCAGCATTTT. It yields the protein CASRDRGVRAQHF.

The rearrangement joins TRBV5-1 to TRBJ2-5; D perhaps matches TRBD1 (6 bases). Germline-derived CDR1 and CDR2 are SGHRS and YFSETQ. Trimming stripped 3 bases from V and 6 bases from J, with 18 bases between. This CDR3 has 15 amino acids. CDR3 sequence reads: CASSSPRGGQQTQYF. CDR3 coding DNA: TGCGCCAGCAGCTCCCCCAGGGGTGGTCAGCAGACCCAGTACTTC. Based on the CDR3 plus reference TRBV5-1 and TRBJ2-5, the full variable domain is KAGVTQTPRYLIKTRGQQVTLSCSPISGHRSVSWYQQTPGQGLQFLFEYFSETQRNKGNFPGRFSGRQFSNSRSEMNVSTLELGDSALYLCASSSPRGGQQTQYFGPGTRLLVL.